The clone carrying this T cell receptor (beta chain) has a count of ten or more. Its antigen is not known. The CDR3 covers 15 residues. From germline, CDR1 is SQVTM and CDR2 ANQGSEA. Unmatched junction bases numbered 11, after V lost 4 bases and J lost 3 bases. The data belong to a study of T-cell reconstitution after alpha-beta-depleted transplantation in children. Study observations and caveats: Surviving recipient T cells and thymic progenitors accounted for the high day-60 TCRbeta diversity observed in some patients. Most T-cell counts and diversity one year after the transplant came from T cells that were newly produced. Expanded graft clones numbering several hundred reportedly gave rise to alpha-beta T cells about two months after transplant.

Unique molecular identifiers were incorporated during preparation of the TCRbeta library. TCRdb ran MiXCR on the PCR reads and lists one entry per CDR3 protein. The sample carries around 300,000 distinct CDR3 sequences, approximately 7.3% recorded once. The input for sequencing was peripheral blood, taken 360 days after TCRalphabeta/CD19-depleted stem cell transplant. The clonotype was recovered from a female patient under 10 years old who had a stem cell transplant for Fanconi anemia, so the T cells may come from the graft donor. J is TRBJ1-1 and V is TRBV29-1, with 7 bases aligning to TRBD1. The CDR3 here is CSVAQGPGGDTEAFF. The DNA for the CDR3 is TGCAGCGTTGCACAGGGCCCAGGGGGGGACACTGAAGCTTTCTTT.